The rows below give T cell receptor beta chains drawn from one sample of a study of read filtering for tumor transcriptome and immune sequencing. From the reads, TCRdb called clonotypes with MiXCR, one entry per CDR3 protein. The sample contains approximately 59,000 distinct CDR3 sequences, approximately 13% of which appear only once. The specimen sequenced was a population of CD138-negative cells sorted from bone marrow. The receptor set was obtained from a donor aged 40 or older with multiple myeloma. Both conserved end residues are part of each CDR3. D genes are given only for firm matches. Not all rows give a size; the values are once, few, many and, for expanded clones, a class.

d_call: .
v_call: TRBV5-1
clone_size: many
j_call: TRBJ2-3
cdr3_aa: CASRGSGQSGDTQYF
cdr3_nt: TGCGCCAGCAGAGGAAGCGGCCAATCAGGGGATACGCAGTATTTT

d_call: TRBD1
v_call: TRBV2
clone_size: many
j_call: TRBJ1-5
cdr3_aa: CASREGRGQGQPQHF
cdr3_nt: TGTGCCAGCAGGGAGGGCAGGGGGCAGGGTCAGCCCCAGCATTTT

d_call: TRBD1
v_call: TRBV5-1
clone_size: many
j_call: TRBJ2-5
cdr3_aa: CASTGMGQPQETQYF
cdr3_nt: TGCGCCAGCACTGGTATGGGACAGCCCCAAGAGACCCAGTACTTC

d_call: .
v_call: TRBV14
clone_size: .
j_call: TRBJ2-2
cdr3_aa: CASSPFGGGIGELFF
cdr3_nt: TGTGCCAGCAGCCCCTTCGGGGGTGGGATCGGGGAGCTGTTTTTT

d_call: .
v_call: TRBV4-1
clone_size: many
j_call: TRBJ2-5
cdr3_aa: CASQLKGGQETQYF
cdr3_nt: TGCGCCAGCCAGTTAAAGGGAGGTCAAGAGACCCAGTACTTC

d_call: .
v_call: TRBV28
clone_size: many
j_call: TRBJ1-2
cdr3_aa: CASSLQGNGYGYTF
cdr3_nt: TGTGCCAGCAGTTTACAGGGAAACGGCTATGGCTACACCTTC

d_call: TRBD1
v_call: TRBV5-1
clone_size: .
j_call: TRBJ1-1
cdr3_aa: CASTLGSFWTGNTEAFF
cdr3_nt: TGCGCCAGCACCTTGGGGAGTTTCTGGACAGGGAACACTGAAGCTTTCTTT

d_call: TRBD2
v_call: TRBV2
clone_size: few
j_call: TRBJ2-3
cdr3_aa: CASKTPTSGGWNTQYF
cdr3_nt: TGTGCCAGCAAGACCCCGACTAGCGGGGGGTGGAATACGCAGTATTTT

d_call: TRBD1
v_call: TRBV19
clone_size: many
j_call: TRBJ1-5
cdr3_aa: CASTRTGTSNQPQHF
cdr3_nt: TGTGCCAGTACCAGGACAGGGACGAGCAATCAGCCCCAGCATTTT

d_call: TRBD1
v_call: TRBV12-3/TRBV12-4
clone_size: many
j_call: TRBJ1-2
cdr3_aa: CASGSWTGGGGGTF
cdr3_nt: TGTGCCAGCGGCTCTTGGACAGGGGGCGGGGGCGGTACCTTC

d_call: .
v_call: TRBV2
clone_size: many
j_call: TRBJ2-5
cdr3_aa: CASSAQRGFLETQYF
cdr3_nt: TGTGCCAGCAGCGCCCAGCGAGGATTCCTTGAGACCCAGTACTTC

d_call: TRBD1
v_call: TRBV5-1
clone_size: many
j_call: TRBJ1-4
cdr3_aa: CASSADRDANEKLFF
cdr3_nt: TGCGCCAGCAGCGCGGACAGGGATGCTAATGAAAAACTGTTTTTT

d_call: TRBD1
v_call: TRBV4-2
clone_size: few
j_call: TRBJ1-1
cdr3_aa: CASSRGQAQNTEAFF
cdr3_nt: TGTGCCAGCAGCAGGGGACAGGCACAGAACACTGAAGCTTTCTTT

d_call: TRBD2
v_call: TRBV7-6
clone_size: many
j_call: TRBJ2-2
cdr3_aa: CASSFSGTSIIPGELFF
cdr3_nt: TGTGCCAGCAGCTTCTCCGGGACTAGCATAATCCCCGGGGAGCTGTTTTTT

d_call: .
v_call: TRBV6-6
clone_size: many
j_call: TRBJ2-5
cdr3_aa: CASCPGGRETQYF
cdr3_nt: TGTGCCAGCTGTCCCGGGGGAAGAGAGACCCAGTACTTC

d_call: .
v_call: TRBV6-1
clone_size: many
j_call: TRBJ1-1
cdr3_aa: CASSQDRNTEAFF
cdr3_nt: TGTGCCAGCAGCCAGGACAGGAACACTGAAGCTTTCTTT

d_call: TRBD2
v_call: TRBV18
clone_size: many
j_call: TRBJ2-3
cdr3_aa: CASSIGTSSSDTQYF
cdr3_nt: TGTGCCAGCTCAATCGGGACTAGCAGCTCTGATACGCAGTATTTT

d_call: .
v_call: TRBV7-2
clone_size: many
j_call: TRBJ1-5
cdr3_aa: CASSSRGPQPQHF
cdr3_nt: TGTGCCAGCAGCTCCCGAGGGCCACAGCCCCAGCATTTT

d_call: .
v_call: TRBV11-2
clone_size: .
j_call: TRBJ2-7
cdr3_aa: CASTTRTAPYEQYF
cdr3_nt: TGTGCCAGCACTACTCGGACAGCTCCCTACGAGCAGTACTTC

d_call: .
v_call: TRBV30
clone_size: many
j_call: TRBJ1-5
cdr3_aa: CAWSAQQGANQPQHF
cdr3_nt: TGTGCCTGGAGTGCCCAACAGGGCGCTAATCAGCCCCAGCATTTT

d_call: TRBD2
v_call: TRBV6-2/TRBV6-3
clone_size: .
j_call: TRBJ2-1
cdr3_aa: CASSYVSVRGGSYEQFF
cdr3_nt: TGTGCCAGCAGTTACGTTTCGGTGCGGGGGGGCTCCTATGAGCAGTTCTTC

d_call: .
v_call: TRBV11-3
clone_size: many
j_call: TRBJ1-1
cdr3_aa: CASSSPNDGDTEAFF
cdr3_nt: TGTGCCAGCAGCTCCCCCAACGACGGGGACACTGAAGCTTTCTTT